Each of the 5 T cell receptor beta chains below was sequenced from the same sample in a study of T cells in Graves' hyperthyroidism and ophthalmopathy. Amplified TCR beta CDR3 regions derived from RNA transcripts. During a first-round RT-PCR of the TCR CDR3, the HTBI primer set was used. One entry per CDR3 protein results from TCRdb running MiXCR on the multiplex PCR reads. The repertoire holds hundreds of thousands of distinct CDR3 sequences, with around 39% as singletons. Material for sequencing was blood. These receptors were obtained from a young man with Graves' hyperthyroidism.

Many counts were recorded for this clonotype. J is TRBJ1-5 and V is TRBV2, with D tentatively TRBD1 (6 bases). Trimming cost V 7 bases and J 8 bases, with 12 bases left between them. The germline V gene has CDR1 SNHLY and CDR2 FYNNEI. CDR3 length: 12 amino acids. The CDR3: CASKTGFEPQHF. Here the CDR3 DNA reads TGTGCCAGCAAAACAGGGTTTGAGCCCCAGCATTTT.

This sequence joins TRBV20-1 and TRBJ1-6; D is possibly TRBD1 (6 bases). Trimming removed 5 bases from V and 10 bases from J, with 15 bases in between. The CDR3 spans 13 residues. Germline CDR1 reads DFQATT; CDR2 reads SNEGSKA (reference sequence). The CDR3 nucleotides read TGCAGTGCTCCGCGAGACAGGCAATCACCCCTCCACTTT. Protein sequence: CSAPRDRQSPLHF.

This clonotype has a handful of counts. The rearrangement uses TRBV5-1 and TRBJ2-2; D could derive from TRBD1 or TRBD2 (5 bases each). Per the germline V gene, CDR1 is SGHRS and CDR2 is YFSETQ. V was pared by 4 bases and J by 0 bases, with 13 bases between. The CDR3 has 16 amino acids. This CDR3 reads CASSDGTHANTGELFF. CDR3 nucleotides: TGCGCCAGCAGCGATGGGACGCACGCGAACACCGGGGAGCTGTTTTTT. Full variable domain (remainder filled in from reference TRBV5-1 and TRBJ2-2): KAGVTQTPRYLIKTRGQQVTLSCSPISGHRSVSWYQQTPGQGLQFLFEYFSETQRNKGNFPGRFSGRQFSNSRSEMNVSTLELGDSALYLCASSDGTHANTGELFFGEGSRLTVL.

V is TRBV2 and J is TRBJ2-5; 11 bases line up with TRBD2. This CDR3 contains 15 residues. Germline V gene data show CDR1 as SNHLY and CDR2 as FYNNEI. The V and J ends lost 6 bases and 5 bases, in that order; junction bases with no gene match: 8. CDR3 sequence: CASSPNSGRGETQYF. In DNA, the CDR3 is TGTGCCAGCAGCCCTAATAGCGGGAGGGGCGAGACCCAGTACTTC.

This clonotype was seen repeatedly, ten times or more. This chain connects TRBV7-9 to TRBJ1-3, with D maybe TRBD1 (5 bases). V shed 9 bases and J shed 0 bases, with 12 bases lying between them. CDR3 length: 14 amino acids. Germline assignment: CDR1 SEHNR and CDR2 FQNEAQ (reference sequence). The CDR3 loop reads CASTRDASGNTIYF. Here the CDR3 DNA reads TGTGCCAGTACCCGGGACGCCTCTGGAAACACCATATATTTT.